This TCR beta chain stems from a study of OX40 agonist ivuxolimab in advanced cancers. Method: immunoSEQ multiplex PCR; TCRdb's copy keeps in-frame clones and lacks some. The sample lists about 55,000 clones; approximately 90% were seen once. The germline V gene has CDR1 SGDLS and CDR2 YYNGEE. The V and J ends lost 0 bases and 0 bases respectively, with 9 bases between them. This CDR3 has 15 amino acids. The receptor's source is an adult with an advanced solid tumor such as melanoma, head and neck, liver or kidney cancer. This sample comprised CD4+ or CD8+ T cells sorted from blood, obtained in a trial of the OX40 agonist ivuxolimab. This chain joins TRBV9 and TRBJ1-2; no reliable D call. In nucleotides, the CDR3 is TGTGCCAGCAGCGTAGAGGCCAGCTCTAACTATGGCTACACCTTC. As protein: CASSVEASSNYGYTF.